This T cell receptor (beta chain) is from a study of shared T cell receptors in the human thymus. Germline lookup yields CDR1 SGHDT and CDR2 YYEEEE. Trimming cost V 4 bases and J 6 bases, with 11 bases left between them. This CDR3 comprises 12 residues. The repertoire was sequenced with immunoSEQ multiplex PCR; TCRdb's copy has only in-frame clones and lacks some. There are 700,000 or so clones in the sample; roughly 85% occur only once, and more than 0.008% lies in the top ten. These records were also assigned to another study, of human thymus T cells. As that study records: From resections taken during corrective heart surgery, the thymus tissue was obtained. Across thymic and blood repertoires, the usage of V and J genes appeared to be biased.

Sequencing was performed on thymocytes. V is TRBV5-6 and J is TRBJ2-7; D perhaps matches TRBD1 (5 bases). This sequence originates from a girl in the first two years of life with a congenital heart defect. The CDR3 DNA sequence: TGTGCCAGCAGCGCAGGGTTTTCCGAGCAGTACTTC. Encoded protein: CASSAGFSEQYF.